This is a list of T cell receptor beta chains from one sample in a study of Graves' ophthalmopathy and Graves' hyperthyroidism. One entry per CDR3 protein, called by TCRdb with MiXCR from the multiplex PCR reads. The sample has around 1,200,000 distinct CDR3 sequences, less than 45% seen once; the top ten hold 11%. Sequenced: peripheral blood or thyroid tissue (not recorded which). The source is an adult man with Graves' hyperthyroidism. The CDR3 runs from the conserved cysteine through the conserved F or W. The D gene is left open where the match is weak. Clone size is given for some rows only: seen once, a few or many times, or a class if the clone is expanded.

abundance: .; j_gene: TRBJ1-5; v_gene: TRBV20-1; d_gene: .; CDR3nt: TGCAGTGCCGGGGGCTTGAACAATCAGCCCCAGCATTTT; CDR3aa: CSAGGLNNQPQHF
abundance: few; j_gene: TRBJ1-5; v_gene: TRBV2; d_gene: TRBD1; CDR3nt: TGTGCCAGCAGTGGGGGACAGGCGAGCAATCAGCCCCAGCATTTT; CDR3aa: CASSGGQASNQPQHF
abundance: .; j_gene: TRBJ2-2; v_gene: TRBV9; d_gene: .; CDR3nt: TGTGCCAGCAGCGTAGAGCCAGCGGGGAACACCGGGGAGCTGTTTTTT; CDR3aa: CASSVEPAGNTGELFF
abundance: few; j_gene: TRBJ2-5; v_gene: TRBV7-2; d_gene: .; CDR3nt: TGTGCCAGCAGCTTAAAACGCCGACTAACAAAAGAGACCCAGTACTTC; CDR3aa: CASSLKRRLTKETQYF
abundance: .; j_gene: TRBJ1-1; v_gene: TRBV10-1; d_gene: .; CDR3nt: TGTGCCAGCAGCAAAAAACAGGGCCTGAACACTGAAGCTTTCTTT; CDR3aa: CASSKKQGLNTEAFF
abundance: many; j_gene: TRBJ1-2; v_gene: TRBV6-2/TRBV6-3; d_gene: .; CDR3nt: TGTGCCAGCAGTTCCGTCCAGGCCTATGGCTACACCTTC; CDR3aa: CASSSVQAYGYTF
abundance: once; j_gene: TRBJ1-1; v_gene: TRBV11-2; d_gene: .; CDR3nt: TGTGCCAGCAGGTCTGGGACGGACACTGAAGCTTTCTTT; CDR3aa: CASRSGTDTEAFF
abundance: .; j_gene: TRBJ1-4; v_gene: TRBV10-3; d_gene: .; CDR3nt: TGTGCCATCAGAGACCACGGGGACGCCAAACTGTTTTTT; CDR3aa: CAIRDHGDAKLFF
abundance: many; j_gene: TRBJ1-1; v_gene: TRBV15; d_gene: .; CDR3nt: TGTGCCACCAGCAGAGCCCAGGGTAGCACTGAAGCTTTCTTT; CDR3aa: CATSRAQGSTEAFF
abundance: many; j_gene: TRBJ1-5; v_gene: TRBV2; d_gene: .; CDR3nt: TGTGCCAGCAGTGAAGAGCGTAAACAGCCCCAGCATTTT; CDR3aa: CASSEERKQPQHF
abundance: many; j_gene: TRBJ2-7; v_gene: TRBV20-1; d_gene: .; CDR3nt: TGCAGTGCTGGAAGGGGGGCCTCCTACGAGCAGTACTTC; CDR3aa: CSAGRGASYEQYF
abundance: .; j_gene: TRBJ1-5; v_gene: TRBV29-1; d_gene: .; CDR3nt: TGCAGCCTTGCCAGGGGCGGGCATCAGCCCCAGCATTTT; CDR3aa: CSLARGGHQPQHF
abundance: many; j_gene: TRBJ1-4; v_gene: TRBV19; d_gene: .; CDR3nt: TGTGCCAGTTATGAAAAACTGTTTTTT; CDR3aa: CASYEKLFF
abundance: .; j_gene: TRBJ2-6; v_gene: TRBV6-2/TRBV6-3; d_gene: .; CDR3nt: TGTGCCAGCAGTACGGGACGGGTTGATGGGGCCAACGTCCTGACTTTC; CDR3aa: CASSTGRVDGANVLTF
abundance: few; j_gene: TRBJ1-1; v_gene: TRBV12-3/TRBV12-4; d_gene: TRBD1; CDR3nt: TGTGCCAGCAGTTGGGACAGGAGGGACACTGAAGCTTTCTTT; CDR3aa: CASSWDRRDTEAFF
abundance: many; j_gene: TRBJ2-7; v_gene: TRBV20-1; d_gene: TRBD2; CDR3nt: TGCAGTGCTAGACTAGCGGAGTACGAGCAGTACTTC; CDR3aa: CSARLAEYEQYF
abundance: many; j_gene: TRBJ2-7; v_gene: TRBV15; d_gene: .; CDR3nt: TGTGCCACCAGCAGGCTGCGGAGAGGAGACTACGAGCAGTACTTC; CDR3aa: CATSRLRRGDYEQYF
abundance: few; j_gene: TRBJ2-2; v_gene: TRBV6-5; d_gene: .; CDR3nt: TGTGCCTGTTACCGTGTAGCCGGGGAGCTGTTTTTT; CDR3aa: CACYRVAGELFF
abundance: .; j_gene: TRBJ1-5; v_gene: TRBV6-5; d_gene: TRBD1; CDR3nt: TGTGCCAGCAGTTACTCCGGGACAGGGGATAATCAGCCCCAGCATTTT; CDR3aa: CASSYSGTGDNQPQHF
abundance: .; j_gene: TRBJ2-7; v_gene: TRBV5-4; d_gene: TRBD1; CDR3nt: TGTGCCAGCAGACTCCTACAGGGGACCTACGAGCAGTACTTC; CDR3aa: CASRLLQGTYEQYF
abundance: .; j_gene: TRBJ2-5; v_gene: TRBV20-1; d_gene: .; CDR3nt: TGCAGTGCTTTCCGGGACCTTCAGTACTTC; CDR3aa: CSAFRDLQYF
abundance: few; j_gene: TRBJ2-7; v_gene: TRBV10-3; d_gene: TRBD1; CDR3nt: TGTGCCAGCAGCCGGGACAGCGGTACCTACGAGCAGTACTTC; CDR3aa: CASSRDSGTYEQYF
abundance: .; j_gene: TRBJ2-6; v_gene: TRBV25-1; d_gene: TRBD1; CDR3nt: TGTGCCAGCAGCTTGGGGGCCGGGACAGGGACTGGGGCCAACGTCCTGACTTTC; CDR3aa: CASSLGAGTGTGANVLTF
abundance: many; j_gene: TRBJ1-5; v_gene: TRBV12-3/TRBV12-4; d_gene: .; CDR3nt: TGTGCCAGCAGTAATCGGGACACGGCAAAGCCCCAGCATTTT; CDR3aa: CASSNRDTAKPQHF
abundance: .; j_gene: TRBJ2-6; v_gene: TRBV10-3; d_gene: .; CDR3nt: TGTGCCATCAGTCCTGGTCAGGGGCACACCGGGGCCAACGTCCTGACTTTC; CDR3aa: CAISPGQGHTGANVLTF
abundance: many; j_gene: TRBJ2-5; v_gene: TRBV10-2; d_gene: TRBD2; CDR3nt: TGCGCCAGCAGTGAGCCAAGCGGGGGCAGGGAGACCCAGTACTTC; CDR3aa: CASSEPSGGRETQYF
abundance: few; j_gene: TRBJ1-2; v_gene: TRBV10-3; d_gene: .; CDR3nt: TGTGCCATCAGTGATCTGGCTGTTCTGGGTCCGAATAACTATGGCTACACCTTC; CDR3aa: CAISDLAVLGPNNYGYTF